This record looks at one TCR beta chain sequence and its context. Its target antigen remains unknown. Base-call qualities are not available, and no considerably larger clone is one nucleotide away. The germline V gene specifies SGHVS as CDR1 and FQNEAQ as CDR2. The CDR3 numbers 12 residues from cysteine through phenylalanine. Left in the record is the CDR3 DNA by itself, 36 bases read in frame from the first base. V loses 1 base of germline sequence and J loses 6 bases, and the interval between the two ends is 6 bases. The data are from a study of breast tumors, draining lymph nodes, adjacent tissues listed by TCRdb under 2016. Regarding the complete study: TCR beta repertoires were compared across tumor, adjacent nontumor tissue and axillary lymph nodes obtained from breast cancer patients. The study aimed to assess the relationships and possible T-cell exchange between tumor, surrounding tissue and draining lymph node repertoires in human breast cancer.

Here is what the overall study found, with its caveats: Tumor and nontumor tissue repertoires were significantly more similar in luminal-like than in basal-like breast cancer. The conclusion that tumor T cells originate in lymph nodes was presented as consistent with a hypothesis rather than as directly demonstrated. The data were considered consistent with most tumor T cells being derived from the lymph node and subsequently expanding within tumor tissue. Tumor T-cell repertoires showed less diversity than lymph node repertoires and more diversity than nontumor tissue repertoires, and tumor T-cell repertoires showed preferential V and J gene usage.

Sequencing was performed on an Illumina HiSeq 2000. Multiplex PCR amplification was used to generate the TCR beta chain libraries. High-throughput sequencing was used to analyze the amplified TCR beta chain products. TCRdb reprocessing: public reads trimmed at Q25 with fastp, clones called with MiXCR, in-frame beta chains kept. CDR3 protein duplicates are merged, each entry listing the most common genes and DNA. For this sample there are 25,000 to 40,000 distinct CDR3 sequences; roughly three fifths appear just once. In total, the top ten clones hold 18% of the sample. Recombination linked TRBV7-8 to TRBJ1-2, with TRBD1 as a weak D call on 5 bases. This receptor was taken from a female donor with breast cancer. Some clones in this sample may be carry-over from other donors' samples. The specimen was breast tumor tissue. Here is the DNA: TGTGCCAGCAGCTTAGGGGGGGATGGCTACACCTTC. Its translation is CASSLGGDGYTF.